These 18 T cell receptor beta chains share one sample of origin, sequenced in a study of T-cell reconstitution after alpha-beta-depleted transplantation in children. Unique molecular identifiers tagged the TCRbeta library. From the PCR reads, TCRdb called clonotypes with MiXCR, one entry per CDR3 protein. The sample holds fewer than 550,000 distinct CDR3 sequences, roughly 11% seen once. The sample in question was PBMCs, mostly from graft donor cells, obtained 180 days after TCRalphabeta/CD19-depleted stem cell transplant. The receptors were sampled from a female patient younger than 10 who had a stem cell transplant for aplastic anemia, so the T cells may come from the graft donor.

The CDR3 region has the DNA TGTGCCACCAGTGACCCACCGACCGGGGAGCTGTTTTTT. It yields the protein CATSDPPTGELFF. The J gene is TRBJ2-2, the V gene TRBV24-1; D unclear. V was pared by 4 bases and J by 5 bases, with 7 bases between. The CDR3 length is 13 residues. Germline V gene lookup returns CDR1 KGHDR and CDR2 SFDVKD.

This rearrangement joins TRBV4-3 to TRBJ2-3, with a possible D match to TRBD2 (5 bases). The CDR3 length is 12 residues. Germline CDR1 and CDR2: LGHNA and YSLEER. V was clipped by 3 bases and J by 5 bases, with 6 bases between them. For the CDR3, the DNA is TGCGCCAGCAGCCACGGGAAAGATACGCAGTATTTT. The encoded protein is CASSHGKDTQYF.

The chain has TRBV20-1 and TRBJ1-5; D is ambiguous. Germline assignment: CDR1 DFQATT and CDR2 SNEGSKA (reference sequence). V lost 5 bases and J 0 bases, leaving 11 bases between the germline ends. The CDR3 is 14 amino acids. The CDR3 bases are TGCAGTGCTCGGGCTCCATATAGCAATCAGCCCCAGCATTTT. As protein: CSARAPYSNQPQHF.

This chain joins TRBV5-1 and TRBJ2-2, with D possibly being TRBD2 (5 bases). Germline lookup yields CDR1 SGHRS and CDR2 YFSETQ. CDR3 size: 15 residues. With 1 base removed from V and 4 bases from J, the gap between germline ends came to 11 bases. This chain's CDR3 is CASSLRARGTGELFF. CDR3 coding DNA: TGCGCCAGCAGCTTGAGGGCACGGGGCACCGGGGAGCTGTTTTTT.

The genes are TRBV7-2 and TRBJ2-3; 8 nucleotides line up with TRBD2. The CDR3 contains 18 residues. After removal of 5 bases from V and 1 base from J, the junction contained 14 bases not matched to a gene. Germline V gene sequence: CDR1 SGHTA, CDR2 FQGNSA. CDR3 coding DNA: TGTGCCAGCAGCCATAGCGCTAGCGGGCCCCAACGCACAGATACGCAGTATTTT. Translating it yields CASSHSASGPQRTDTQYF.

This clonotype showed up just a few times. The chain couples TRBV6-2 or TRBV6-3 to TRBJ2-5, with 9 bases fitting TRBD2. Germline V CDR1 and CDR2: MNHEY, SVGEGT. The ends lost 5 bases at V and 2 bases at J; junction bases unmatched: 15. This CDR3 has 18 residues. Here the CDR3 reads CASSHLAGRWGKQETQYF. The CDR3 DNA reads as TGTGCCAGCAGTCATCTAGCGGGAAGGTGGGGTAAGCAAGAGACCCAGTACTTC.

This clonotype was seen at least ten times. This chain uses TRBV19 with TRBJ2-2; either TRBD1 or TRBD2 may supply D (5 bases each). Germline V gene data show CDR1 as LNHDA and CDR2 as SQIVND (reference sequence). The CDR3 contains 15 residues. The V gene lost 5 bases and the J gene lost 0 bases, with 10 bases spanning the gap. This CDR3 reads CASSGTGTNTGELFF. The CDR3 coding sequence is TGTGCCAGTAGTGGGACGGGAACGAACACCGGGGAGCTGTTTTTT.

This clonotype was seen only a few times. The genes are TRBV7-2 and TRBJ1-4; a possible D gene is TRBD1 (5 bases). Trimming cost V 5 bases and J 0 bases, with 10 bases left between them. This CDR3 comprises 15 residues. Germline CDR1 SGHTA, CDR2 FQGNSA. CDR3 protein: CASSALGPTNEKLFF. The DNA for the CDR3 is TGTGCCAGCAGCGCCCTGGGACCAACTAATGAAAAACTGTTTTTT.

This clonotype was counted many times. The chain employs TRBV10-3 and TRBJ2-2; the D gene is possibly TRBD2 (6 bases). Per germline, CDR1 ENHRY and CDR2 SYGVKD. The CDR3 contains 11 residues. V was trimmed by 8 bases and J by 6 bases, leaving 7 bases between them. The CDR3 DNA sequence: TGTGCCATCGGAGGGGCCGGGGAGCTGTTTTTT. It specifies CAIGGAGELFF.

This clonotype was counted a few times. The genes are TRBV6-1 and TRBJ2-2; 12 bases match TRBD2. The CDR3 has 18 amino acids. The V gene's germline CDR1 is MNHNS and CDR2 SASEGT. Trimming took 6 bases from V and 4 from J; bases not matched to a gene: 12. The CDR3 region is CASRRTSGAVRATGELFF. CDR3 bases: TGTGCCAGCAGGAGGACTAGCGGGGCCGTTAGAGCCACCGGGGAGCTGTTTTTT.

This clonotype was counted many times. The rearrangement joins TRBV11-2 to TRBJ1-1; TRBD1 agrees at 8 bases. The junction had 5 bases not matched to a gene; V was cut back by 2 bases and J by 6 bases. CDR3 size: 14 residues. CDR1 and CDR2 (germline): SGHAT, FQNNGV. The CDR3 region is CASSLNRGIAEAFF. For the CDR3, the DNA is TGTGCCAGCAGCTTAAACAGGGGGATCGCTGAAGCTTTCTTT.

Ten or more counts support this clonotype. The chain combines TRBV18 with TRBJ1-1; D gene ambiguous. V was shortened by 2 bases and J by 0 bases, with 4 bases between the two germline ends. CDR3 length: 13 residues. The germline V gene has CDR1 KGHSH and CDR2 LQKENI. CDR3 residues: CASSPGLNTEAFF. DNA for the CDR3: TGTGCCAGCTCACCAGGTCTGAACACTGAAGCTTTCTTT.

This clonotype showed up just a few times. The CDR3 reads CASSYGQGARQPQHF. Here the CDR3 DNA reads TGTGCCAGCAGTTACGGACAGGGGGCTCGGCAGCCCCAGCATTTT. This sequence joins TRBV6-5 and TRBJ1-5, with 11 nucleotides matching TRBD1. CDR3 length: 15 residues. Losses at the gene ends were 2 bases for V and 7 bases for J; bases not matched to a gene: 4. CDR1 MNHEY and CDR2 SVGAGI come from the germline V gene.

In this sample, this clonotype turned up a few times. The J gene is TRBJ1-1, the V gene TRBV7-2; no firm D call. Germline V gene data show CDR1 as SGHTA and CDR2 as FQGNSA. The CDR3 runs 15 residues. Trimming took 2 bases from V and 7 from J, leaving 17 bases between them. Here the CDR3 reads CASSLTIRPFGEAFF. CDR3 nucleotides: TGTGCCAGCAGCTTAACGATTAGGCCGTTTGGTGAAGCTTTCTTT.

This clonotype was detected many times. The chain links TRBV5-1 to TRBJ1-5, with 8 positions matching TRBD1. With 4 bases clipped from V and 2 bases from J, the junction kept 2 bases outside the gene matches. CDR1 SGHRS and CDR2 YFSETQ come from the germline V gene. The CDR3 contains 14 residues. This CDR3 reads CASSVGQGNQPQHF. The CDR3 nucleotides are TGCGCCAGCAGCGTGGGACAGGGCAATCAGCCCCAGCATTTT.

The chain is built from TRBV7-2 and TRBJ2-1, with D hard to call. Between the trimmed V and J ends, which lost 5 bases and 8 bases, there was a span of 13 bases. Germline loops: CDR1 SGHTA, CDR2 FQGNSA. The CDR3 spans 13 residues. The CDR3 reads CASSMRIEDEQFF. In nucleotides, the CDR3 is TGTGCCAGCAGCATGAGAATTGAGGATGAGCAGTTCTTC.

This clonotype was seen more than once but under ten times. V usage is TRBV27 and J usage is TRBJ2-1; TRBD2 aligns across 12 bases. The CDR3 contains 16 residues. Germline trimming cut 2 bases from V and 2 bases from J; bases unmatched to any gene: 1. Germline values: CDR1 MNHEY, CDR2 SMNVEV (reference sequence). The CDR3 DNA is TGTGCCAGCAGTTTACTAGCGGGAGGGCCCTACAATGAGCAGTTCTTC. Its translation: CASSLLAGGPYNEQFF.

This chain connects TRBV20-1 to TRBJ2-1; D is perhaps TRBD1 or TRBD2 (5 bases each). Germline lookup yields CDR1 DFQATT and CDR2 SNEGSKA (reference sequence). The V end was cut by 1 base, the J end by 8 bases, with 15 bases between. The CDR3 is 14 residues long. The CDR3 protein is CSARGDRRLDEQFF. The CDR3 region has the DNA TGCAGTGCTAGAGGGGACCGCCGGCTTGATGAGCAGTTCTTC.